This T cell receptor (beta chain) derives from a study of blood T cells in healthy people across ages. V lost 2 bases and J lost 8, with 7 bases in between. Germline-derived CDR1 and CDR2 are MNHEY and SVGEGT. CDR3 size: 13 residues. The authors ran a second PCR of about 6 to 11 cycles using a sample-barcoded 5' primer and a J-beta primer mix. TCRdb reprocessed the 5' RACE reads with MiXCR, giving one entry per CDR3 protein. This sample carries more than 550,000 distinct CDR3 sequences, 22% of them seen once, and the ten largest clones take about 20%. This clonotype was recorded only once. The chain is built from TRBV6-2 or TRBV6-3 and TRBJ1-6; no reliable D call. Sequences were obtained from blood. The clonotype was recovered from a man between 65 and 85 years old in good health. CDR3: CASSYDGDSPLHF. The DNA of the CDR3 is TGTGCCAGCAGTTACGATGGGGATTCACCCCTCCACTTT.